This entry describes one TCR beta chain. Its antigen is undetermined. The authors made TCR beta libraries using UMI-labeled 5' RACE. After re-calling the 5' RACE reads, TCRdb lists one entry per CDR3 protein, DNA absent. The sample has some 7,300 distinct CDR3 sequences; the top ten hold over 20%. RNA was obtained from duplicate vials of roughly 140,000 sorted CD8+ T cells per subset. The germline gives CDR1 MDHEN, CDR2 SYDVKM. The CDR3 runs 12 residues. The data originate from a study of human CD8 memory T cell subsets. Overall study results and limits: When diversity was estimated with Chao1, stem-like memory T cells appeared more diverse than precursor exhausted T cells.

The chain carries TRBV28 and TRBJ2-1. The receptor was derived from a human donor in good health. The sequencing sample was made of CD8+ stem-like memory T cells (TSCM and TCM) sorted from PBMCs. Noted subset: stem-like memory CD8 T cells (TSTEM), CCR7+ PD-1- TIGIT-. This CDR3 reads CASSPPRNEQFF.